These T cell receptor beta chains were read from a single sample in a study of early T cells in non-severe SARS-CoV-2 infection. TCRdb reprocessed the 5' RACE reads with MiXCR, giving one entry per CDR3 protein. The repertoire holds fewer than 100,000 distinct CDR3 sequences, with over 8.5% as singletons. The specimen sequenced was whole blood. The receptors derive from an adult who was a healthcare worker with PCR-confirmed SARS-CoV-2 infection or an uninfected control (not recorded which). The CDR3 runs from the conserved cysteine through the conserved F or W. D genes are given only for firm matches. For some rows the clone size is stated as once, few or many, or as a class when expanded; others skip it.

16,TRBD1,TRBJ1-1,many,TRBV9,TGTGCCAGCAGCGTAGGGGAAGGGACAGCGAACACTGAAGCTTTCTTT,CASSVGEGTANTEAFF
12,.,TRBJ2-4,few,TRBV20-1,TGCAGTGTTGACCTAGCCAAAAACATTCAGTACTTC,CSVDLAKNIQYF
16,TRBD2,TRBJ2-7,many,TRBV10-2,TGTGCCAGCAGTGGTAGCGGGGGAGCGGGAGCCTACGAGCAGTACTTC,CASSGSGGAGAYEQYF
15,TRBD2,TRBJ2-5,few,TRBV12-3/TRBV12-4,TGTGCCAGCAGTTTAGCGGGAGGGCCGGGGGAGACCCAGTACTTC,CASSLAGGPGETQYF
13,.,TRBJ2-1,.,TRBV11-2,TGTGCCAGCAGCTCACCACTAGTCGATGAGCAGTTCTTC,CASSSPLVDEQFF
15,.,TRBJ1-4,.,TRBV7-9,TGTGCCAGCAGCCTTAGACAGACAACTAATGAAAAACTGTTTTTT,CASSLRQTTNEKLFF
12,.,TRBJ2-5,few,TRBV2,TGTGCCAGCAGTGTGGGTACGGAGACCCAGTACTTC,CASSVGTETQYF
14,.,TRBJ1-6,.,TRBV7-3,TGTGCCAGCAGCCTAGGGACGGCCAATTCACCCCTCCACTTT,CASSLGTANSPLHF
14,TRBD1,TRBJ2-3,few,TRBV3-1,TGTGCCAGCAGCCAAGGCAGGGGGAAGGATACGCAGTATTTT,CASSQGRGKDTQYF
18,TRBD2,TRBJ2-4,.,TRBV7-2,TGTGCCAGCAGCTTAGACCCCCGGACTAGCGGAAAATGGGGCATTCAGTACTTC,CASSLDPRTSGKWGIQYF
13,.,TRBJ2-7,many,TRBV6-1,TGTGCCAGCAGTGCGGGCACCGCCTACGAGCAGTACTTC,CASSAGTAYEQYF
15,.,TRBJ2-2,many,TRBV7-3,TGTGCCAGCAGCTTAGAAGGTGGAGTCGCCGGGGAGCTGTTTTTT,CASSLEGGVAGELFF
17,TRBD2,TRBJ2-1,many,TRBV3-1,TGTGCCAGCACCCCTGGTACCGGGACTAGCGGGACCGGAGAGCAGTTCTTC,CASTPGTGTSGTGEQFF
14,TRBD2,TRBJ2-1,many,TRBV30,TGTGCCTGGAGTGTGGTCGGGGGGATCAATGAGCAGTTCTTC,CAWSVVGGINEQFF
16,.,TRBJ2-7,few,TRBV5-1,TGCGCCAGCAGCTTGGGCTCAGGGTTGAGCCACTACGAGCAGTACTTC,CASSLGSGLSHYEQYF
14,.,TRBJ1-2,many,TRBV5-1,TGCGCCAGCAGCTTGGACAGACAGGTCTATGGCTACACCTTC,CASSLDRQVYGYTF
15,.,TRBJ2-3,.,TRBV9,TGTGCCAGCAGCGTAGCGCTTACGGTCACAGATACGCAGTATTTT,CASSVALTVTDTQYF
17,TRBD2,TRBJ2-7,.,TRBV20-1,TGCAGTGCTAGAGCCCCGCAGCGGGAGGGTTTAGACTACGAGCAGTACTTC,CSARAPQREGLDYEQYF
15,TRBD1,TRBJ1-4,.,TRBV28,TGTGCCAGCAGTTCCACAGGGGCTCAAGGTGAAAAACTGTTTTTT,CASSSTGAQGEKLFF
15,.,TRBJ1-5,many,TRBV20-1,TGCAGTGCCGGTCTCGGGGGATTTTCAAATCAGCCCCAGCATTTT,CSAGLGGFSNQPQHF
12,.,TRBJ2-1,.,TRBV5-1,TGCGCCATTGAGATCCCCTACAATGAGCAGTTCTTC,CAIEIPYNEQFF
15,.,TRBJ2-7,.,TRBV12-3/TRBV12-4,TGTGCCAGCAGTCGACGACTAGGCGGATCCTACGAGCAGTACTTC,CASSRRLGGSYEQYF
19,.,TRBJ2-7,few,TRBV7-8,TGTGCCAGCAGCTCCCAGGGGGTGGTGATGCTAGCGGCACCCTACGAGCAGTACTTC,CASSSQGVVMLAAPYEQYF
15,TRBD1,TRBJ2-5,.,TRBV5-5,TGTGCCAGCAGCTCACTCCAGGGGGCCAAAGAGACCCAGTACTTC,CASSSLQGAKETQYF
16,.,TRBJ1-6,few,TRBV27,TGTGCCAGCAGGTATAAGGGATCGTCCTATAATTCACCCCTCCACTTT,CASRYKGSSYNSPLHF
13,.,TRBJ2-7,many,TRBV28,TGTGCCAGCAGAGGGGGGTCGGCCTACGAGCAGTACTTC,CASRGGSAYEQYF
15,.,TRBJ2-2,many,TRBV10-2,TGCGCCAGCAGGACGGGCGGGACCTTTTCCGGGGAGCTGTTTTTT,CASRTGGTFSGELFF
14,TRBD2,TRBJ2-1,few,TRBV20-1,TGCAGTGTAGCAAGGACGGGGGGCTACAATGAGCAGTTCTTC,CSVARTGGYNEQFF
13,.,TRBJ2-7,.,TRBV5-6,TGTGCCAGCAGCTTGCCAGGGGAGAACGAGCAGTACTTC,CASSLPGENEQYF
15,TRBD2,TRBJ2-5,many,TRBV9,TGTGCCAGCAGCGTTAACGGCGGGAGTCAAGAGACCCAGTACTTC,CASSVNGGSQETQYF
16,TRBD2,TRBJ2-3,few,TRBV7-2,TGTGCCAGCAGCAAGGGACTAGCGGAAGGCACAGATACGCAGTATTTT,CASSKGLAEGTDTQYF
16,TRBD1,TRBJ2-5,many,TRBV28,TGTGCCAGCAGTCCCTTGGGACAGGCCTCTCAAGAGACCCAGTACTTC,CASSPLGQASQETQYF
16,TRBD1,TRBJ2-5,few,TRBV18,TGTGCCAGCTCACCACTGCGGACAGGGCAAGGGGAGACCCAGTACTTC,CASSPLRTGQGETQYF
16,TRBD1,TRBJ2-5,.,TRBV18,TGTGCCAGCTCACCGGCGACGGGACAGGTTTCGCAGACCCAGTACTTC,CASSPATGQVSQTQYF
14,.,TRBJ1-1,few,TRBV9,TGTGCCAGCAGCCCCCATCCCGCAGGGCCTGAAGCTTTCTTT,CASSPHPAGPEAFF
13,.,TRBJ2-2,.,TRBV4-2,TGTGCCAGCAGTAGGGACAACACCGGGGAGCTGTTTTTT,CASSRDNTGELFF
13,.,TRBJ2-2,many,TRBV29-1,TGCAGCGTTGCGGTCCTTCGTACCGGGGAGCTGTTTTTT,CSVAVLRTGELFF
10,.,TRBJ1-1,many,TRBV28,TGTGCCAGCAGAGACACCGAAGCTTTCTTT,CASRDTEAFF
12,.,TRBJ1-2,many,TRBV6-4,TGTGCCAGCAGTGACGGCGTTGATGGCTACACCTTC,CASSDGVDGYTF
15,TRBD2,TRBJ2-1,many,TRBV6-2/TRBV6-3,TGTGCCAGCAGCCATCTAGCGGGAGGGCCGAATGAGCAGTTCTTC,CASSHLAGGPNEQFF
13,.,TRBJ2-2,few,TRBV10-2,TGCGCCAGCAGTGAGTTCCCGGGTGGGGAGCTGTTTTTT,CASSEFPGGELFF
14,.,TRBJ2-1,many,TRBV30,TGTGCCTCGCACGGTGGCGGACTATACAATGAGCAGTTCTTC,CASHGGGLYNEQFF
15,TRBD1,TRBJ2-1,.,TRBV20-1,TGCAGTGCTAGAGAGGCGGACAGGGGGTATAATGAGCAGTTCTTC,CSAREADRGYNEQFF
15,.,TRBJ1-5,.,TRBV5-1,TGCGCCAGCAGCCCCCTGCCGGGGAGCAATCAGCCCCAGCATTTT,CASSPLPGSNQPQHF
11,TRBD1,TRBJ1-1,.,TRBV29-1,TGCAGCGCCCGACAGGGGACTGAAGCTTTCTTT,CSARQGTEAFF
13,.,TRBJ1-6,.,TRBV12-3/TRBV12-4,TGTGCCAGCAGTCCAGTAGAAAATTCACCCATCCACTTT,CASSPVENSPIHF
13,.,TRBJ2-5,many,TRBV7-2,TGTGCCAGCAGCAAAAGGGCAGAAGAGACCCAGTACTTC,CASSKRAEETQYF
15,.,TRBJ1-1,many,TRBV18,TGTGCCAGCTCACCACCTCTGGGTGAGGGCACTGAAGCTTTCTTT,CASSPPLGEGTEAFF
11,.,TRBJ2-1,.,TRBV28,TGTGCCAGCAGTACTAGCCGCGAGCAGTTCTTC,CASSTSREQFF
14,.,TRBJ2-7,few,TRBV18,TGTGCCAGCTCACTCGAGACTAGCTCCTACGAGCAGTACTTC,CASSLETSSYEQYF
14,.,TRBJ1-2,many,TRBV6-5,TGTGCCAGCAGTTCCCCGATGGGGGCTGGTGGCTACACCTTC,CASSSPMGAGGYTF
15,TRBD2,TRBJ2-1,few,TRBV19,TGTGCCAGTGGACCCATAGCGGGAGGCGACAATGAGCAGTTCTTC,CASGPIAGGDNEQFF
15,TRBD1,TRBJ1-2,many,TRBV19,TGTGCCAGTAACGCCACCCCCGGGACAGCCTATGGCTACACCTTC,CASNATPGTAYGYTF
14,.,TRBJ2-1,many,TRBV13,TGTGCCAGCAGCTTAGCGGGAACCTACAATGAGCAGTTCTTC,CASSLAGTYNEQFF
13,.,TRBJ2-1,.,TRBV3-1,TGTGCCAGCAGCCCCGACAGATTCCAGGAGCAGTTCTTC,CASSPDRFQEQFF
15,.,TRBJ1-1,few,TRBV5-6,TGTGCCAGCAGCTCCTACGACAGAATGAACACTGAAGCTTTCTTT,CASSSYDRMNTEAFF
13,.,TRBJ2-3,.,TRBV20-1,TGCAGTGCTAGTCTGGGTTTCCCGGATACGCAGTATTTT,CSASLGFPDTQYF
14,.,TRBJ2-2,few,TRBV5-4,TGTGCCAGCAGCTCCCGGGACCCCACCGGGGAGCTGTTTTTT,CASSSRDPTGELFF
15,.,TRBJ2-7,.,TRBV3-1,TGTGCCAGCAGCCAAGGTCTCAGTGTAGCCTACGAGCAGTACTTC,CASSQGLSVAYEQYF